This passage covers 10 T cell receptor beta chains from one sample sequenced in a study of shared clonotypes between healthy human individuals (dated by TCRdb to between 2020 and 2021). To prepare the library, the immunoSEQ multiplex PCR assay was applied. TCRdb retrieved this table from immuneACCESS and kept in-frame rearrangements only. Not all clones are present; in checked studies, unresolved V genes account for under half, and no reason is known for the remainder. A total of roughly 1,100,000 clones appear in this sample, about 76% of them only once. The top ten clones comprise approximately 1.5% of the sample. Sequencing was carried out using memory CD4+ T cells sorted from blood. The label giving this sample's cell subset or site can be read as: CD45RA-negative fraction. The receptors stem from a man aged 18 to 35 in good health.

This clone has a handful of counts. V and J are TRBV6-5 and TRBJ1-4; the D gene is possibly TRBD1 (6 bases). V was trimmed by 5 bases and J by 4 bases, leaving 11 bases between them. The CDR3 has 14 residues. Per germline, CDR1 MNHEY and CDR2 SVGAGI. CDR3 sequence reads: CASSPDRLNEKLFF. For the CDR3, the DNA is TGTGCCAGCAGTCCCGACAGGCTTAATGAAAAACTGTTTTTT.

V is TRBV19 and J is TRBJ1-1, with 9 bases identical to TRBD1. Germline V lookup: CDR1 LNHDA, CDR2 SQIVND (reference sequence). CDR3 size: 13 residues. V dropped 6 bases and J dropped 4; count of bases not matched to a gene: 3. The CDR3 sequence: CASRTGGPTEAFF. CDR3 DNA sequence: TGTGCCAGTAGGACAGGGGGTCCCACTGAAGCTTTCTTT.

This clone was found once. This sequence joins TRBV6-1 and TRBJ2-2; D gene ambiguous. CDR1 is MNHNS, CDR2 SASEGT, per germline. Between the trimmed V and J ends, which lost 5 bases and 5 bases, there was a span of 12 bases. The CDR3 consists of 14 residues. The CDR3, as DNA: TGTGCCAGCAGTTTAGGTAAAGGGACCGGGGAGCTGTTTTTT. It is translated as CASSLGKGTGELFF.

The chain recombines TRBV19 with TRBJ2-5; possibly TRBD2 for D (6 bases). Germline CDR1 is LNHDA and CDR2 is SQIVND (reference sequence). V was cut by 4 bases and J by 5 bases, with 14 bases left in between. This CDR3 is 14 amino acids long. CDR3 bases: TGTGCCAGTAGTAGACGAGCGGGTTCCGAGACCCAGTACTTC. Amino acid sequence: CASSRRAGSETQYF.

The genes are TRBV4-1 and TRBJ2-1; 12 bases fit TRBD2. This CDR3 is 14 amino acids long. Trimming cost V 0 bases and J 15 bases; bases outside gene matches: 6. The germline gives CDR1 MGHRA, CDR2 YSYEKL. The CDR3 bases are TGCGCCAGCAGCCAAGAGCCTAGCGGGAGGGCCGGGTTCTTC. Residues: CASSQEPSGRAGFF.

The rearrangement joins TRBV18 to TRBJ2-5, with D unresolved. Germline V CDR1 and CDR2: KGHSH, LQKENI. CDR3 length: 14 amino acids. Trimming left V 3 bases short and J 2 bases short, with 10 bases between. CDR3 coding DNA: TGTGCCAGCTCACCCACCGAGTTACAAGAGACCCAGTACTTC. Translation: CASSPTELQETQYF.

This clone was recorded at least ten times. The chain employs TRBV10-3 and TRBJ2-7; D perhaps matches TRBD1 (5 bases). Germline V gene lookup returns CDR1 ENHRY and CDR2 SYGVKD. The CDR3 spans 13 residues. Trimming shortened V by 7 bases and J by 0 bases, and 10 bases separated the two germline ends. The CDR3 is CAIMGQFSYEQYF. The DNA of the CDR3 is TGTGCCATCATGGGGCAGTTCTCCTACGAGCAGTACTTC.

CDR3 nucleotide sequence: TGCAGTGCTAGAGTCTACGAGCAGTACTTC. It translates to CSARVYEQYF. V gene TRBV20-1 combines with J gene TRBJ2-7; D gene ambiguous. This CDR3 spans 10 amino acids. The V end lost 1 base, the J end lost 3 bases, and 1 base lay between the germline ends. Germline V gene sequence: CDR1 DFQATT, CDR2 SNEGSKA (reference sequence).

This chain connects TRBV4-1 to TRBJ2-3; TRBD2 is a possible D gene (6 bases). Germline V gives CDR1 MGHRA, CDR2 YSYEKL. The ends were cut back, 6 bases at V and 5 bases at J, with 18 bases in the middle. CDR3 length equals 15 residues. The chain's CDR3 is CASRPSVLTRDTQYF. For the CDR3, the DNA is TGCGCCAGCAGGCCCTCGGTGCTGACTAGAGATACGCAGTATTTT.

The chain links TRBV6-1 to TRBJ2-3; TRBD2 matches 9 bases. The CDR3 spans 15 residues. Per the germline V gene, CDR1 is MNHNS and CDR2 is SASEGT. The ends lost 2 bases at V and 9 bases at J; junction bases unmatched: 9. The CDR3 is CASSEFVRAGGTQYF. CDR3 coding DNA: TGTGCCAGCAGTGAATTTGTCCGAGCGGGGGGAACGCAGTATTTT.